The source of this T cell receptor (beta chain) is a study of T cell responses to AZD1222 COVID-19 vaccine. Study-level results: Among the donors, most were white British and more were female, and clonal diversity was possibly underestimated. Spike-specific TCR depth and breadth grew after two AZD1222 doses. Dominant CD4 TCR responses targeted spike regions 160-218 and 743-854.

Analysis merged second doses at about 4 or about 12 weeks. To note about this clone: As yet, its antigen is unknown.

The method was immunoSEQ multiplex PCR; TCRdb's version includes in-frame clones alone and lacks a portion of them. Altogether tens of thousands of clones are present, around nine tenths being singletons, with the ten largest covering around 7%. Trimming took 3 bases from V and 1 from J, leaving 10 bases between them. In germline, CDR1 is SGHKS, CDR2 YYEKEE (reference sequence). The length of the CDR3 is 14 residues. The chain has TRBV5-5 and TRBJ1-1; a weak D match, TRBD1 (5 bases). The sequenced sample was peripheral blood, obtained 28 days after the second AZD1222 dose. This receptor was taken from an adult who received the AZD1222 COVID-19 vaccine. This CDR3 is CASSWTSQNTEAFF. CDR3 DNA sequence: TGTGCCAGCAGCTGGACATCGCAGAACACTGAAGCTTTCTTT.